This T cell receptor (beta chain) was identified during a study of OX40 agonist ivuxolimab in advanced cancers. This clone was seen once. Its antigen is not identified. Repertoires were generated with immunoSEQ multiplex PCR, while TCRdb's copy carries only in-frame clones and drops some. The sample comprises approximately 57,000 clones, 80% to 90% of which are singletons, and roughly 3% rests with the top ten. The V gene's germline CDR1 is KGHSH and CDR2 LQKENI. The CDR3 totals 14 residues. V shed 4 bases and J 5 bases; nucleotides not matched to a gene: 7. The study, taken as a whole, reports: Relative to CD4+, CD8+ T cells held more expanded clones on average.

The clonotype comes from an adult with an advanced solid tumor such as melanoma, head and neck, liver or kidney cancer. The sample was CD4+ or CD8+ T cells sorted from blood, taken in a trial of the OX40 agonist ivuxolimab. The gene calls are TRBV18 and TRBJ2-7; TRBD1 matches at 8 bases. This chain's CDR3 is CASSLGQGLNEQYF. CDR3 DNA: TGTGCCAGCTCACTAGGACAGGGTTTGAACGAGCAGTACTTC.